This TCR beta chain was identified in a study of technical replicates of blood from several donors. Some clones are missing from TCRdb's copy, which holds only in-frame ones; the method was immunoSEQ multiplex PCR. This table has about 15,000 clones, about nine tenths appearing once. There are 15 residues in the CDR3. Germline V gene sequence: CDR1 MGHDK, CDR2 SYGVNS. With V trimmed by 3 bases and J by 1 base, 6 bases remained unmatched. The chain links TRBV25-1 to TRBJ2-7; 7 positions agree with TRBD1. This TCR was recovered from a human donor in good health. The source material was PBMCs. CDR3 coding DNA: TGTGCCAGCAGTGATCCCGCCAGGGGGTCCTACGAGCAGTACTTC. This sequence encodes CASSDPARGSYEQYF.